These 24 T cell receptor beta chains originate from one sample sequenced in a study of blood T cell repertoires in COVID-19. The protocol was immunoSEQ multiplex PCR, while the TCRdb copy is restricted to in-frame clones and leaves out a portion. The sample records 250,000 to 350,000 clones, nearly 90% being singletons. The sample was PBMCs or T cells enriched from blood (not recorded which). These receptors were collected from a woman younger than 30 with acute COVID-19.

The chain links TRBV18 to TRBJ2-2; 10 positions match TRBD1. The germline CDR1 and CDR2 sequences are KGHSH and LQKENI. This CDR3 has 17 residues. J gave up 5 bases and V 6 bases, and 12 bases lay outside the gene matches. This chain's CDR3 is CASSQLTGGAGTGELFF. DNA of the CDR3: TGTGCCAGCTCCCAACTGACAGGGGGCGCCGGGACCGGGGAGCTGTTTTTT. The full variable domain, with the rest looked up from reference TRBV18 and TRBJ2-2, is NAGVMQNPRHLVRRRGQEARLRCSPMKGHSHVYWYRQLPEEGLKFMVYLQKENIIDESGMPKERFSAEFPKEGPSILRIQQVVRGDSAAYFCASSQLTGGAGTGELFFGEGSRLTVL.

The chain recombines TRBV28 with TRBJ1-1, with unresolved D. CDR1 is MDHEN, CDR2 SYDVKM, per germline. CDR3 length: 13 residues. V was trimmed by 2 bases and J by 0 bases, leaving 4 bases between them. The CDR3 loop is CASSLTMNTEAFF. For the CDR3, the DNA is TGTGCCAGCAGTTTAACTATGAACACTGAAGCTTTCTTT.

The rearrangement links TRBV28 to TRBJ1-2; D remains ambiguous. This CDR3 region has 12 residues. Germline CDR1 and CDR2: MDHEN and SYDVKM. Trimming removed 8 bases from V and 5 bases from J, with 12 bases in between. CDR3 loop: CASSSEGYGYTF. CDR3 coding DNA: TGTGCCAGCTCTTCAGAGGGTTATGGCTACACCTTC.

The chain recombines TRBV23-1 with TRBJ1-2; 7 bases line up with TRBD1. TRBV23-1 is an ORF for which the function is uncertain. With 7 bases clipped from V and 5 bases from J, the junction kept 10 bases outside the gene matches. The CDR3 spans 14 residues. CDR3 DNA sequence: TGCGCCAGCAACAGGTGTCGGGACAGTTATGGCTACACCTTC. As protein: CASNRCRDSYGYTF.

The V gene is TRBV2, the J gene TRBJ1-5, with 7 bases aligning to TRBD1. With 6 bases clipped from V and 5 bases from J, the junction kept 22 bases outside the gene matches. The CDR3 consists of 19 residues. The germline gives CDR1 SNHLY, CDR2 FYNNEI. The CDR3 nucleotides are TGTGCCAGCAGAGACGGGCGGTTATCACAGGGGAGGACGGATCAGCCCCAGCATTTT. As protein: CASRDGRLSQGRTDQPQHF.

The sample holds a few counts of this clone. J is TRBJ1-5 and V is TRBV19; TRBD1 matches 8 bases. With 5 bases clipped from V and 0 bases from J, the junction kept 6 bases outside the gene matches. Germline assignment: CDR1 LNHDA and CDR2 SQIVND (reference sequence). The CDR3 length is 16 residues. CDR3 sequence reads: CASSDRGLLSNQPQHF. In nucleotides, the CDR3 is TGTGCCAGTAGTGACAGGGGTTTGCTTAGCAATCAGCCCCAGCATTTT.

The V gene is TRBV19, the J gene TRBJ2-7; the match to TRBD2 covers 9 bases. With V trimmed by 5 bases and J by 0 bases, 8 bases remained unmatched. Germline V lookup: CDR1 LNHDA, CDR2 SQIVND (reference sequence). This CDR3 is built from 16 residues. CDR3 nucleotide sequence: TGTGCCAGTAGTTCCCTCTATAGCGGGAGCTCCTACGAGCAGTACTTC. It encodes CASSSLYSGSSYEQYF.

This chain uses TRBV18 with TRBJ2-2, with D possibly being TRBD1 (6 bases). V shed 2 bases and J shed 4 bases, with 14 bases lying between them. The CDR3 is 16 residues long. The germline V gene has CDR1 KGHSH and CDR2 LQKENI. This CDR3 reads CASSPGTHGITGELFF. In DNA form, the CDR3 reads TGTGCCAGCTCACCAGGGACACACGGAATCACCGGGGAGCTGTTTTTT. The full variable domain, its missing parts supplied by reference TRBV18 and TRBJ2-2, is NAGVMQNPRHLVRRRGQEARLRCSPMKGHSHVYWYRQLPEEGLKFMVYLQKENIIDESGMPKERFSAEFPKEGPSILRIQQVVRGDSAAYFCASSPGTHGITGELFFGEGSRLTVL.

The gene calls are TRBV7-2 and TRBJ2-7; D is perhaps TRBD2 (5 bases). Germline V gene sequence: CDR1 SGHTA, CDR2 FQGNSA. Trimming removed 4 bases at V and 1 base at J, with 14 bases between. The CDR3 has 15 residues. The CDR3 DNA is TGTGCCAGCAGCTCGGGGAGCCTTTCTTCCTACGAGCAGTACTTC. This gives the protein CASSSGSLSSYEQYF.

The chain carries TRBV19 and TRBJ2-7, with D uncertain. Germline CDR1 and CDR2: LNHDA and SQIVND (reference sequence). The CDR3 consists of 13 residues. The germline V and J ends were trimmed by 10 bases and 0 bases, with 13 bases remaining between them. This CDR3 is CATRKESSYEQYF. The CDR3 DNA reads TGTGCCACCCGAAAGGAGAGCTCCTACGAGCAGTACTTC.

This chain joins TRBV10-3 and TRBJ2-2; D unresolved. Germline-derived CDR1 and CDR2 are ENHRY and SYGVKD. CDR3 length: 15 residues. Trimming took 1 base from V and 2 from J, leaving 8 bases between them. CDR3 bases: TGTGCCATCAGTGAGTTCGCGTCCAACACCGGGGAGCTGTTTTTT. Translating gives CAISEFASNTGELFF.

The V and J genes are TRBV4-1 and TRBJ1-5, with no clear D. CDR1 and CDR2 from the germline V gene are MGHRA and YSYEKL. V lost 5 bases to trimming and J lost 2 bases, with 16 bases between them. The length of the CDR3 is 16 residues. DNA of the CDR3: TGCGCCAGCAGCTCAAACGGGGTGGTTGGCAATCAGCCCCAGCATTTT. As protein: CASSSNGVVGNQPQHF.

The V call is TRBV4-1, the J call TRBJ2-1; 9 bases agree with TRBD2. Germline V gene lookup returns CDR1 MGHRA and CDR2 YSYEKL. This CDR3 comprises 16 residues. The V gene end was trimmed by 3 bases and the J gene end by 4 bases; junction bases not matched to a gene: 7. The CDR3 sequence: CASSHTLAGRYNEQFF. The CDR3 region has the DNA TGCGCCAGCAGCCATACCCTAGCGGGAAGGTACAATGAGCAGTTCTTC.

The chain employs TRBV7-2 and TRBJ2-7, with D possibly matching TRBD1 (6 bases). CDR3 size: 13 residues. Germline V gene lookup returns CDR1 SGHTA and CDR2 FQGNSA. V lost 6 bases and J lost 3, with 12 bases in between. The CDR3 loop is CASSLRDIYEQYF. The CDR3 DNA reads TGTGCCAGCAGTCTCCGGGACATCTACGAGCAGTACTTC. The full variable domain, its missing parts supplied by reference TRBV7-2 and TRBJ2-7, is GAGVSQSPSNKVTEKGKDVELRCDPISGHTALYWYRQSLGQGLEFLIYFQGNSAPDKSGLPSDRFSAERTGGSVSTLTIQRTQQEDSAVYLCASSLRDIYEQYFGPGTRLTVT.

The rearrangement links TRBV6-5 to TRBJ2-7; possible D gene TRBD1, 6 bases. The CDR3 runs 15 residues. Per germline, CDR1 MNHEY and CDR2 SVGAGI. Between the trimmed V and J ends, which lost 0 bases and 3 bases, there was a span of 12 bases. CDR3 protein: CASSYSGQTRYEQYF. For the CDR3, the DNA is TGTGCCAGCAGTTACTCAGGACAGACACGCTACGAGCAGTACTTC.

V is TRBV5-6 and J is TRBJ1-2; 8 bases match TRBD1. Germline V gene data show CDR1 as SGHDT and CDR2 as YYEEEE. The CDR3 is 15 amino acids. V was pared by 0 bases and J by 3 bases, with 4 bases of the junction left unmatched. CDR3 residues: CASSLAGTGDYGYTF. DNA for the CDR3: TGTGCCAGCAGCTTGGCCGGGACAGGTGACTATGGCTACACCTTC.

V gene TRBV27 combines with J gene TRBJ2-2; TRBD2 is a possible D gene (5 bases). This CDR3 comprises 13 residues. CDR1 is MNHEY and CDR2 is SMNVEV in the germline V gene (reference sequence). CDR3 in amino acids: CTRKRANTGELFF. The CDR3 DNA reads TGTACTAGGAAGAGGGCGAACACCGGGGAGCTGTTTTTT.

The chain employs TRBV2 and TRBJ1-5; D might be TRBD1 (5 bases). Trimming left V 0 bases short and J 5 bases short, with 14 bases between. The CDR3 extends over 16 amino acids. Germline CDR1 reads SNHLY; CDR2 reads FYNNEI. CDR3: CASSEAPNRIDQPQHF. In nucleotides, the CDR3 is TGTGCCAGCAGTGAAGCGCCGAACAGGATTGATCAGCCCCAGCATTTT.

The J gene is TRBJ1-5, the V gene TRBV19, with D perhaps matching TRBD1 (5 bases). The CDR3 consists of 16 residues. Germline V lookup: CDR1 LNHDA, CDR2 SQIVND (reference sequence). V was shortened by 1 base and J by 6 bases, with 16 bases between the two germline ends. The CDR3 protein is CASSIGGRGRGQPQHF. The DNA of the CDR3 is TGTGCCAGTAGTATAGGGGGGAGGGGCCGGGGTCAGCCCCAGCATTTT.

The V call is TRBV5-1, the J call TRBJ2-3, with D perhaps matching TRBD2 (5 bases). This CDR3 has 14 residues. Per germline, CDR1 SGHRS and CDR2 YFSETQ. Deletions cut 0 bases from V and 4 bases from J, with 9 bases between. DNA of the CDR3: TGCGCCAGCAGCTTGGGAGGGCCCCCAGATACGCAGTATTTT. The encoded protein is CASSLGGPPDTQYF.

This CDR3 reads CASSPQGWGTEAFF. The CDR3 DNA reads as TGTGCCAGCAGCCCCCAGGGGTGGGGGACTGAAGCTTTCTTT. The chain combines TRBV7-3 with TRBJ1-1; a weak D match, TRBD1 (6 bases). Germline V CDR1 and CDR2: SGHTA, FQGTGA. V lost 5 bases, J lost 5 bases, and 15 bases lay in between. The CDR3 runs 14 residues.

J is TRBJ1-2 and V is TRBV18, with 7 positions matching TRBD1. Germline assignment: CDR1 KGHSH and CDR2 LQKENI. J gave up 0 bases and V 1 base, and 2 bases lay outside the gene matches. The length of the CDR3 is 15 residues. This CDR3 is CASSPQGQTNYGYTF. The CDR3 bases are TGTGCCAGCTCACCACAGGGACAGACTAACTATGGCTACACCTTC.

The chain couples TRBV6-5 to TRBJ1-2; 7 bases map to TRBD1. With V trimmed by 2 bases and J by 5 bases, 2 bases remained unmatched. Germline V gene data show CDR1 as MNHEY and CDR2 as SVGAGI. The CDR3 sequence is 13 residues long. The CDR3 DNA follows: TGTGCCAGCAGTTACGGGGACAGATATGGCTACACCTTC. Translated, it gives CASSYGDRYGYTF.

This chain connects TRBV27 to TRBJ2-7, with 10 nucleotides matching TRBD1. CDR3 length: 15 amino acids. The junction had 9 bases not matched to a gene; V was cut back by 5 bases and J by 5 bases. Germline V gene data show CDR1 as MNHEY and CDR2 as SMNVEV (reference sequence). DNA of the CDR3: TGTGCCAGCAGTAAGGGGGCGGGACAGGGGAACGAGCAGTACTTC. It is translated as CASSKGAGQGNEQYF.